This T cell receptor beta chain was retrieved from a study of blood T cell repertoires in COVID-19. Study in general: Samples came from the United States, Italy and Spain, spanning acute and convalescent COVID-19. PBMCs, B-cell-depleted T cells, or T cells were the source of the cDNA or gDNA that made up the material.

Participants reported their clinical history, and cohort assignment relied on those reports. Exposed enrollees had met someone with a PCR-confirmed or clinician-diagnosed COVID-19 case at some point within the 2 weeks before study entry. CDR3 length: 14 amino acids. CDR1 LNHDA and CDR2 SQIVND come from the germline V gene (reference sequence). V was clipped by 5 bases and J by 1 base; unmatched bases: 4. Data came from immunoSEQ multiplex PCR; TCRdb stores just in-frame clones and leaves some out. The table has approximately 380,000 clones, roughly 92% seen once. V is TRBV19 and J is TRBJ2-5, with 7 bases lining up with TRBD2. The sequenced sample was PBMCs or T cells enriched from blood (not recorded which). The source of this sequence is a woman between 40 and 50 years old who had been exposed to COVID-19. Here the CDR3 reads CASSRGRRQETQYF. Here the CDR3 DNA reads TGTGCCAGTAGTCGCGGGAGACGCCAAGAGACCCAGTACTTC.